This TCR beta chain was sequenced in a study of control samples from healthy donors and cancer patients. The germline gives CDR1 SGHRS, CDR2 YFSETQ. J lost 8 bases, V lost 4 bases, and 6 bases had no gene match. The length of the CDR3 is 14 residues. Assay used: immunoSEQ multiplex PCR; TCRdb lists only in-frame clones, some missing. This sample has 100,000 to 150,000 clones, with around 87% found just once. The chain joins TRBV5-1 to TRBJ1-4, with TRBD1 matching 9 bases. Sequencing input: blood. This TCR was recovered from a man aged 35 to 55 in good health. For the CDR3, the DNA is TGCGCCAGCAGCGAGGGACAGGGAAAGGAAAAACTGTTTTTT. Its translation is CASSEGQGKEKLFF.